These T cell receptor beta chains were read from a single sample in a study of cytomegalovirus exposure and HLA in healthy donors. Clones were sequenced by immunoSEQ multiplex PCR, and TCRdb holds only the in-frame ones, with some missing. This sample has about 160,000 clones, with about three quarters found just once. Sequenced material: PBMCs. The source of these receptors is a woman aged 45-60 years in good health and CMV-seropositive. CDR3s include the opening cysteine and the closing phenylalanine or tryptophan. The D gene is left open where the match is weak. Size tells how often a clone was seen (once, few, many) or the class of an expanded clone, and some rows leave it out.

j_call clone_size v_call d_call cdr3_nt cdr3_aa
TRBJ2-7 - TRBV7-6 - TGTGCCAGCAGCTCCGACAGCTCCTACGAGCAGTACTTC CASSSDSSYEQYF
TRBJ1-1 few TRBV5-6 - TGTGCCAGCCTCGGGGGTTTAGGGAACACTGAAGCTTTCTTT CASLGGLGNTEAFF
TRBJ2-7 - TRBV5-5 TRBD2 TGTGCCAGCCTCGGACTAGCGGGAGAAGCCTCGGAGCAGTACTTC CASLGLAGEASEQYF
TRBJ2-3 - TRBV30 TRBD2 TGTGCCTGGAAGAATGTAGGTTTCTCTAGCGGGGGGACAGATACGCAGTATTTT CAWKNVGFSSGGTDTQYF
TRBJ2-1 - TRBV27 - TGTGCCAGCAGCCACACGATGCTAAGCGATGAGCAGTTCTTC CASSHTMLSDEQFF
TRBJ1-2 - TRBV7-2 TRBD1 TGTGCCAGCAGCTCCGGACAGGGCTATGGCTACACCTTC CASSSGQGYGYTF
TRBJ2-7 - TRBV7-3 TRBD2 TGTGCCAGCAGCCGGACTAGCGGTATGAGCTCCTACGAGCAGTACTTC CASSRTSGMSSYEQYF
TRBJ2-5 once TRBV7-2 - TGTGCCAGCACCCTTGGGACGGGAGAAAGAGAGACCCAGTACTTC CASTLGTGERETQYF
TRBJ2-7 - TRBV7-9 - TGTGCCAGCAGCACTTATTACGAGCAGTACTTC CASSTYYEQYF
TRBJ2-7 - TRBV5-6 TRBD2 TGTGCCAGCAGCTTCGGGGGGAGGAACGAGCAGTACTTC CASSFGGRNEQYF
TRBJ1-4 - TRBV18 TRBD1 TGTGCCAGCTCACCACCGAGGGGCCGGGACAGCCCTCGTAATGAAAAACTGTTTTTT CASSPPRGRDSPRNEKLFF
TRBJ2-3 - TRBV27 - TGTGCCAGCAGTTTAGTTTCGACAGATACGCAGTATTTT CASSLVSTDTQYF
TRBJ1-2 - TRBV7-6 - TGTGCCAGCAGCTTAGGAGGATCCTATGGCTACACCTTC CASSLGGSYGYTF
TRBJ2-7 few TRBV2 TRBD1 TGTGCCAGCAGGACAGGGGCCTACGAGCAGTACTTC CASRTGAYEQYF
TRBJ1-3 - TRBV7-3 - TGTGCCAGCAGCTTAACGGGCCGTGGGAGAGATGGAAACACCATATATTTT CASSLTGRGRDGNTIYF
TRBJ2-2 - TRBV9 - TGTGCCAGCAGCGTAGGAGGGGGTGGAAAAACCGGGGAGCTGTTTTTT CASSVGGGGKTGELFF
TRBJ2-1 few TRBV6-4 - TGTGCCAGCAGTGACCGGGACAACAATGAGCAGTTCTTC CASSDRDNNEQFF
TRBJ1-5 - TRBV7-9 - TGTGCCAGCAGCATGACTGATAATCAGCCCCAGCATTTT CASSMTDNQPQHF
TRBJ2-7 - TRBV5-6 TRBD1 TGTGCCAGCAGCTTACGACAGGGGAAGATCTACGAGCAGTACTTC CASSLRQGKIYEQYF
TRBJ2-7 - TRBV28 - TGTGCCAGCAGTTTGCGGGCCTCCTACGAGCAGTACTTC CASSLRASYEQYF
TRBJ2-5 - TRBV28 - TGTGCCAGCAGCCTGGGTCTGACCCGCGCGGTCCGAAAAGAGACCCAGTACTTC CASSLGLTRAVRKETQYF
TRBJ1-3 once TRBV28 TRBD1 TGTGCCAGCAGTTCTCCTGGGTGGACAGGGTCTGGAAACACCATATATTTT CASSSPGWTGSGNTIYF
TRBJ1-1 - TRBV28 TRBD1 TGTGCCAGCAGCTCCCGGCCTGGACAGGGGGGGACTGAAGCTTTCTTT CASSSRPGQGGTEAFF
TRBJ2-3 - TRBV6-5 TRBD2 TGTGCCAGCAGGGGAAGCGGGGGTGCCGATACGCAGTATTTT CASRGSGGADTQYF
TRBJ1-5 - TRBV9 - TGTGCCAGCAGCGTTGACAGTTCGGGCAATCAGCCCCAGCATTTT CASSVDSSGNQPQHF
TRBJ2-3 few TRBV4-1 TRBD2 TGCGCCAGCAGCCAAAAAGCGGGAGGGGACACAGATACGCAGTATTTT CASSQKAGGDTDTQYF
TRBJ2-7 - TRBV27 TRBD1 TGTGCCAGCAGTTTGGGACAGGGGCCATACGAGCAGTACTTC CASSLGQGPYEQYF
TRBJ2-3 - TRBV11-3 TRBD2 TGTGCCAGCAGCCAGGGACTAGCGGGGGGCCCTAGCACAGATACGCAGTATTTT CASSQGLAGGPSTDTQYF
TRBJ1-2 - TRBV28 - TGTGCCAGCAGTGACGGGGGTGGCTATGGCTACACCTTC CASSDGGGYGYTF
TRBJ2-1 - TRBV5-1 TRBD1 TGCGCCAGCGGGGGACAGGGAAGCTCCTACAATGAGCAGTTCTTC CASGGQGSSYNEQFF
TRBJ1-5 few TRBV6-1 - TGTGCCAGCAGTGCGAAAACACAGCCCCAGCATTTT CASSAKTQPQHF
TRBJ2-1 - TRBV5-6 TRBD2 TGTGCCAGCAGCTTGGGGTTAGGACTAGCGGGGGGATACAATGAGCAGTTCTTC CASSLGLGLAGGYNEQFF
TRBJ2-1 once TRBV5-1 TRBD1 TGCGCCAGCAGCTTGAATGGACAGGGTTACAATGAGCAGTTCTTC CASSLNGQGYNEQFF
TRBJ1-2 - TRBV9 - TGTGCCAGCAGTCCCTCCGGGGGGAGCCTCTATGGCTACACCTTC CASSPSGGSLYGYTF
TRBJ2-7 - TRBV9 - TGTGCCAGCAGCGCCCCCCCCACGGGGGGCGTCTACGAGCAGTACTTC CASSAPPTGGVYEQYF
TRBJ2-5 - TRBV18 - TGTGCCAGCTCCCAAAGCGGGGACAAGGACACCCAGTACTTC CASSQSGDKDTQYF
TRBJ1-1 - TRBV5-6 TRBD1 TGTGCCAGCAGCCAAGGGACAGGGGGCGGGACTGAAGCTTTCTTT CASSQGTGGGTEAFF
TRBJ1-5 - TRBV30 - TGTGCCTGGAGTGTAGGCACAGGGAGTCAGCCCCAGCATTTT CAWSVGTGSQPQHF
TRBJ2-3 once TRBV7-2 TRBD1 TGTGCCAGCAGCCAGGGGACAGCCCCAGATACGCAGTATTTT CASSQGTAPDTQYF
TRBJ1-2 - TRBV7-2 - TGTGCCAGCAGCAGGGGGGGGTCCTATGGCTACACCTTC CASSRGGSYGYTF
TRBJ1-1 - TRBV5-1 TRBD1 TGCGCCAGCAGCCAAGGGACAGGCGAGGGAGCTTTCTTT CASSQGTGEGAFF
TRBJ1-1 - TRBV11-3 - TGTGCCAGCAGCCTGAATACGGGTGAAGCTTTCTTT CASSLNTGEAFF
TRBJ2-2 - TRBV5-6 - TGTGCCAGCAGCTTCCGACGGGGGTTTGGAACCGGGGAGCTGTTTTTT CASSFRRGFGTGELFF
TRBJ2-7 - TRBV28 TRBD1 TGTGCCAGCAGGGGACAGGGGGGCTCCTACGAGCAGTACTTC CASRGQGGSYEQYF
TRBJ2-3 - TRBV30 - TGTGCCTGGAGGCCGGGCAGGGGCCGCACAGATACGCAGTATTTT CAWRPGRGRTDTQYF
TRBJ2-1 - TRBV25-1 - TGTGCCAGCAGTGAATATCCCCGTCTCGATGAGCAGTTCTTC CASSEYPRLDEQFF
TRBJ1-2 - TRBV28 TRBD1 TGTGCCAGCAGTTTATCCGACAGGGGACCTGGCTACACCTTC CASSLSDRGPGYTF
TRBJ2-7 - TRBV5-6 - TGTGCCAGCAGTATTGACAGCGAAGGCTACGAGCAGTACTTC CASSIDSEGYEQYF
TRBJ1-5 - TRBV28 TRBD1 TGTGCCACCGTTCTGTGGGGCAGGGGGAGCAATCAGCCCCAGCATTTT CATVLWGRGSNQPQHF
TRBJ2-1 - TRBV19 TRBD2 TGTGCCAGTAGTATCTCCGCGGGGGGCGCTTACAATGAGCAGTTCTTC CASSISAGGAYNEQFF